The entry that follows covers one TCR beta chain sequence. CDR1 and CDR2 from the germline V gene are SGHVS and FNYEAQ. Trimming took off 3 bases at V and 7 bases at J, with 16 bases between the two ends. The CDR3 loop spans 15 amino acids. The data stem from a study of T cells after yellow fever vaccination. TCRdb reprocessed the 5' RACE reads with MiXCR, giving one entry per CDR3 protein. Of approximately 300,000 distinct CDR3 sequences in the sample, approximately 13% were seen once. The specimen comprised CD4+ T cells sorted from PBMCs, sampled 45 days after the yellow fever booster vaccination. The receptor was derived from a man aged 30-40 years who received the YFV17D yellow fever vaccine. The J gene is TRBJ2-1, the V gene TRBV7-6, with unresolved D. DNA of the CDR3: TGTGCCAGCAGCTTCGGCGGACCGACCCGGAATGAGCAGTTCTTC. Encoded protein: CASSFGGPTRNEQFF.